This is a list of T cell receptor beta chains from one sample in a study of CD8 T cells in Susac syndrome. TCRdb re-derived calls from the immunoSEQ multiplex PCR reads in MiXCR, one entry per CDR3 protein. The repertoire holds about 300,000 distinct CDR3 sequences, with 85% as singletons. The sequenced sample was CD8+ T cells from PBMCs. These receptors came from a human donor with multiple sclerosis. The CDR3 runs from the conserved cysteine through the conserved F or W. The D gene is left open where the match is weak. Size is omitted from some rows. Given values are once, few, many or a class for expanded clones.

CSVAGVGSYNEQFF | TGCAGCGTTGCGGGGGTGGGCTCCTACAATGAGCAGTTCTTC | TRBJ2-1 | . | TRBV29-1 | .
CSAGSGSSYNEQFF | TGCAGTGCCGGGAGCGGGAGCTCCTACAATGAGCAGTTCTTC | TRBJ2-1 | . | TRBV20-1 | TRBD2
CASSLAGGINEQFF | TGTGCCAGCAGTCTCGCGGGGGGTATCAATGAGCAGTTCTTC | TRBJ2-1 | . | TRBV6-4 | TRBD2
CASSDQDRGSDTQYF | TGTGCCAGCAGCGACCAGGACAGGGGTTCCGATACGCAGTATTTT | TRBJ2-3 | . | TRBV13 | TRBD1
CSAPIYNEQFF | TGCAGTGCTCCTATTTACAATGAGCAGTTCTTC | TRBJ2-1 | once | TRBV20-1 | .
CASSQGSRARETGELFF | TGTGCCAGCAGCCAAGGGTCGAGGGCGCGGGAGACCGGGGAGCTGTTTTTT | TRBJ2-2 | few | TRBV7-9 | TRBD2
CASSILRGQGTGTEAFF | TGTGCCAGCAGCATACTTAGGGGACAGGGAACTGGGACTGAAGCTTTCTTT | TRBJ1-1 | . | TRBV7-9 | TRBD1
CASSPGQGRGPTNEKLFF | TGTGCCAGCAGCCCAGGTCAAGGGAGGGGCCCAACTAATGAAAAACTGTTTTTT | TRBJ1-4 | . | TRBV3-1 | .
CSAREGSGSYNEQFF | TGCAGTGCTAGAGAGGGGTCAGGCTCCTACAATGAGCAGTTCTTC | TRBJ2-1 | . | TRBV20-1 | .
CASSIAQGAEAFF | TGTGCCAGTAGTATAGCGCAGGGGGCTGAAGCTTTCTTT | TRBJ1-1 | . | TRBV19 | TRBD1
CASSTPGSSYEQYF | TGTGCCAGCAGCACCCCCGGGAGCTCCTACGAGCAGTACTTC | TRBJ2-7 | . | TRBV7-9 | .
CSARDSAVSSYNEQFF | TGCAGTGCTAGAGACTCAGCGGTGAGCTCCTACAATGAGCAGTTCTTC | TRBJ2-1 | . | TRBV20-1 | .
CASSSTGTGSYEALLDEQYF | TGTGCCAGCAGCTCGACCGGGACAGGGTCCTATGAGGCCCTCTTGGACGAGCAGTACTTC | TRBJ2-7 | . | TRBV11-1 | TRBD1
CASSLWNPAGTRRSYNEQFF | TGTGCCAGCAGTTTATGGAACCCTGCCGGGACACGGCGCTCCTACAATGAGCAGTTCTTC | TRBJ2-1 | . | TRBV28 | .
CASSLTGQGGEQYF | TGTGCCAGCAGTTTGACTGGACAGGGCGGCGAGCAGTACTTC | TRBJ2-7 | few | TRBV28 | TRBD1
CASSLRADTDTQYF | TGTGCCAGCAGTTTACGTGCAGACACCGATACGCAGTATTTT | TRBJ2-3 | . | TRBV28 | .
CASSAGDPNEKLFF | TGCGCCAGCAGTGCAGGGGATCCTAATGAAAAACTGTTTTTT | TRBJ1-4 | once | TRBV10-1 | .
CASSLLIEEQYF | TGTGCCAGCAGTCTATTAATCGAGGAGCAGTACTTC | TRBJ2-7 | . | TRBV28 | .
CASSLVGSAGNEQFF | TGTGCCAGCAGCTTAGTTGGTTCAGCGGGTAATGAGCAGTTCTTC | TRBJ2-1 | . | TRBV11-2 | .
CASGEVTGNPYEQYF | TGTGCCAGCGGAGAAGTTACGGGGAACCCCTACGAGCAGTACTTC | TRBJ2-7 | . | TRBV7-8 | .
CASSLREPISTDTQYF | TGTGCCAGCAGCCTCCGGGAACCGATTAGCACAGATACGCAGTATTTT | TRBJ2-3 | . | TRBV5-6 | .
CASSSTGVQETQYF | TGTGCCAGCAGCTCGACAGGGGTTCAAGAGACCCAGTACTTC | TRBJ2-5 | . | TRBV11-2 | TRBD1
CASSEPGRTSDYNEQFF | TGCGCCAGCAGTGAGCCAGGGAGGACTAGTGACTACAATGAGCAGTTCTTC | TRBJ2-1 | . | TRBV10-1 | TRBD2
CASGGGEQFF | TGTGCCAGCGGGGGGGGTGAGCAGTTCTTC | TRBJ2-1 | . | TRBV27 | TRBD2
CASLAAVTDTQYF | TGTGCCAGCTTAGCGGCGGTCACAGATACGCAGTATTTT | TRBJ2-3 | . | TRBV27 | .
CASSYVGPKFYGYTF | TGTGCCAGCAGTTACGTCGGCCCCAAGTTCTATGGCTACACCTTC | TRBJ1-2 | . | TRBV6-6 | .
CASSQDRAGLVLDTQYF | TGCGCCAGCAGTCAAGATAGGGCGGGCCTGGTCTTGGATACGCAGTATTTT | TRBJ2-3 | . | TRBV4-3 | .
CASSGDEWRDEAANTGELFF | TGTGCCAGCAGTGGCGACGAGTGGCGGGATGAGGCTGCGAACACCGGGGAGCTGTTTTTT | TRBJ2-2 | . | TRBV28 | .
CASRTQSHYGYTF | TGTGCCAGCAGGACACAGAGTCACTATGGCTACACCTTC | TRBJ1-2 | . | TRBV5-6 | .
CATSPRSGADTQYF | TGTGCCACCAGCCCACGGAGCGGCGCAGATACGCAGTATTTT | TRBJ2-3 | . | TRBV15 | .
CASSQEAGTGTPNYGYTF | TGCGCCAGCAGCCAAGAAGCCGGGACAGGGACCCCTAACTATGGCTACACCTTC | TRBJ1-2 | . | TRBV4-3 | TRBD1
CASSLVQGGYGYTF | TGTGCCAGCAGCTTAGTGCAGGGAGGCTATGGCTACACCTTC | TRBJ1-2 | . | TRBV7-9 | .
CASSQGTGSGYGYTF | TGCGCCAGCAGCCAAGGGACAGGGTCCGGCTATGGCTACACCTTC | TRBJ1-2 | . | TRBV4-3 | TRBD1
CAWSMTSGRSEQYF | TGTGCCTGGAGTATGACTAGCGGGAGAAGCGAGCAGTACTTC | TRBJ2-7 | . | TRBV30 | TRBD2
CSVGLIGELFF | TGCAGCGTTGGGCTAATAGGGGAGCTGTTTTTT | TRBJ2-2 | . | TRBV29-1 | .